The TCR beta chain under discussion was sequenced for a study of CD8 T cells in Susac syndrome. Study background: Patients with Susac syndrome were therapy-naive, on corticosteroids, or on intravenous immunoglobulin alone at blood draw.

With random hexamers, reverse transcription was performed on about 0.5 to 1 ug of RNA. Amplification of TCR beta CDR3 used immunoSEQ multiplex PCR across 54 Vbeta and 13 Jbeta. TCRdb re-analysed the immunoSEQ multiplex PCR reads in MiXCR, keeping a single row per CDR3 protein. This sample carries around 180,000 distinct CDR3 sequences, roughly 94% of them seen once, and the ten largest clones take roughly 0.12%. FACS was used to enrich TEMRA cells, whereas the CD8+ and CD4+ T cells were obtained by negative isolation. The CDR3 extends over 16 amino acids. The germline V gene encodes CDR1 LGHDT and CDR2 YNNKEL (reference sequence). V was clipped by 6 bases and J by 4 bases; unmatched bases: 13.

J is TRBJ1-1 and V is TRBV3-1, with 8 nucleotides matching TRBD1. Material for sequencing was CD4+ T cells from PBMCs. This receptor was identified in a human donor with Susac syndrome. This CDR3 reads CASRHVALGQGTEAFF. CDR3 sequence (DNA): TGTGCCAGCAGACATGTAGCGTTAGGACAGGGCACTGAAGCTTTCTTT.